A selection of T cell receptor beta chains follows, all from one sample in a study of cytomegalovirus exposure and HLA in healthy donors. The data were produced by immunoSEQ multiplex PCR, yet TCRdb's version contains in-frame clones alone and is incomplete. The sample lists 150,000 to 200,000 clones, 80% to 90% occurring once. Sequenced sample: PBMCs. These receptor sequences come from a woman younger than 45 in good health and CMV-seronegative. Each CDR3 is given with its conserved first and last residue. Each record gives: CDR3 DNA, CDR3 protein, clone size, CDR3 length, J gene, D gene, V gene. The D gene is left open where the match is weak. Where a row states a size, it is once, few, many or the class of an expanded clone; other rows omit it.

TGCGCCAGCAGCCAAGTTGGAGACTCTGGAAACACCATATATTTT | CASSQVGDSGNTIYF | once | 15 | TRBJ1-3 | - | TRBV4-1
TGTGCCTGGGCCAGGACAGGCACTGAAGCTTTCTTT | CAWARTGTEAFF | - | 12 | TRBJ1-1 | TRBD1 | TRBV30
TGTGCCAGCAGCGTAGGAGGAGTCCCCCAAGAGACCCAGTACTTC | CASSVGGVPQETQYF | - | 15 | TRBJ2-5 | - | TRBV9
TGTGCCAGCAGTTCCCCTTGGGAGGCCCGTGGCTACACCTTC | CASSSPWEARGYTF | - | 14 | TRBJ1-2 | - | TRBV6-6
TGTGCCAGCAGTTTCTATACCTCGGGACATAGGAATGAGCAGTTCTTC | CASSFYTSGHRNEQFF | - | 16 | TRBJ2-1 | - | TRBV6-5
TGTGCCAGCAGTCCCCGGGAGGTTGGATATGGCTACACCTTC | CASSPREVGYGYTF | few | 14 | TRBJ1-2 | - | TRBV2
TGTGCCAGCAGCAAAGTTACAGCAGCGGGTACCTTC | CASSKVTAAGTF | - | 12 | TRBJ1-2 | - | TRBV21-1
TGTGCCAGTAGTCCTAAACGAGGAGGGCCCTTGGGCTACACCTTC | CASSPKRGGPLGYTF | - | 15 | TRBJ1-2 | - | TRBV19
TGTGCCAGCAGTGAAGATATAGGGGCTAGACAGCCCCAGCATTTT | CASSEDIGARQPQHF | - | 15 | TRBJ1-5 | - | TRBV2
TGTGCCAGCCAATGCCTCAAGTCACAAAGTCGGGCCAACGTCCTGACTTTC | CASQCLKSQSRANVLTF | - | 17 | TRBJ2-6 | - | TRBV5-6
TGTGCCAGCAGCTTATACGGGGGGGAGCAGTTCTTC | CASSLYGGEQFF | - | 12 | TRBJ2-1 | TRBD2 | TRBV11-2